These 24 T cell receptor beta chains share one sample of origin, sequenced in a study of blood T cell repertoires in COVID-19 (dated by TCRdb to the early 2020s). The library relied on the immunoSEQ multiplex PCR assay. The table comes from immuneACCESS by way of TCRdb, which keeps in-frame sequences with V and J called. Part of the clones is missing from these tables; in studies checked, under half for an unresolved V gene and the rest for unknown reasons. In all, the sample holds about 270,000 clones, and 88% of those were seen once. Less than 3% of the sample is held by the ten biggest clonotypes. Sequencing was done on a sample of PBMCs or T cells enriched from blood (not recorded which). The receptor source for this set is a woman between 50 and 59 years old who had recovered from COVID-19.

The chain uses TRBV7-2 and TRBJ2-1; D gene unclear. The germline V gene encodes CDR1 SGHTA and CDR2 FQGNSA. CDR3 length equals 15 residues. V was pared by 3 bases and J by 3 bases, with 12 bases between. CDR3 sequence (DNA): TGTGCCAGCAGCTTGGGTTTTGGCGGCTACAATGAGCAGTTCTTC. This encodes CASSLGFGGYNEQFF.

V and J are TRBV11-1 and TRBJ1-2; 8 bases are shared with TRBD1. Trimming at V came to 5 bases and at J to 5 bases, leaving 7 bases not matched to a gene. The germline V gene encodes CDR1 SGHAT and CDR2 FQDESV (reference sequence). The CDR3 consists of 14 residues. The CDR3 sequence is CASSPGQAGYGYTF. The DNA for the CDR3 is TGTGCCAGCAGCCCGGGACAGGCGGGGTATGGCTACACCTTC.

CDR3 protein: CASSSGGQTAGNTIYF. In DNA, the CDR3 is TGTGCCAGCAGCTCAGGGGGGCAGACCGCTGGAAACACCATATATTTT. The V call is TRBV9, the J call TRBJ1-3, with 7 bases aligning to TRBD1. The germline V gene has CDR1 SGDLS and CDR2 YYNGEE. The V segment lost 4 bases and the J segment 2 bases; nucleotides outside the gene matches: 9. The CDR3 covers 16 residues.

This clone was detected only a few times. The J gene is TRBJ2-7, the V gene TRBV4-3; perhaps TRBD1 as D (7 bases). Germline V lookup: CDR1 LGHNA, CDR2 YSLEER. V was trimmed by 1 base and J by 3 bases, leaving 16 bases between them. The CDR3 is 16 amino acids. The CDR3, as DNA: TGCGCCAGCAGCCAAGGAGTCAGGGGGGATCTCTACGAGCAGTACTTC. Encoded protein: CASSQGVRGDLYEQYF.

This chain joins TRBV7-2 and TRBJ1-2; 12 bases align to TRBD1. The CDR3 is 15 residues long. V trimming: 5 bases; J trimming: 7 bases; junction bases outside the gene matches: 8. Germline V gene sequence: CDR1 SGHTA, CDR2 FQGNSA. CDR3 sequence reads: CASSRRDRGRGGYTF. CDR3 nucleotide sequence: TGTGCCAGCAGCCGGAGGGACAGGGGGCGCGGTGGCTACACCTTC.

V usage is TRBV11-3 and J usage is TRBJ1-5; D may be TRBD1 (6 bases). The CDR3 is made up of 14 amino acids. Per germline, CDR1 SGHNT and CDR2 YENEEA. V was cut by 3 bases and J by 3 bases, with 9 bases left in between. The CDR3 loop reads CASSFAGDNQPQHF. CDR3 DNA sequence: TGTGCCAGCAGCTTTGCAGGGGACAATCAGCCCCAGCATTTT.

CDR3 sequence reads: CASSPHHLRAQGETQYF. Written as DNA, the CDR3 is TGCGCCAGCAGCCCTCACCACCTCCGGGCCCAGGGAGAGACCCAGTACTTC. J is TRBJ2-5 and V is TRBV23-1, with a possible D match to TRBD1 (5 bases). TRBV23-1 is an ORF; its function is uncertain. Trimming left V 6 bases short and J 4 bases short, with 24 bases between. CDR3 length: 17 amino acids.

This chain links TRBV2 with TRBJ1-2; 8 bases are a match to TRBD1. The CDR3 totals 15 residues. Germline V gene lookup returns CDR1 SNHLY and CDR2 FYNNEI. V shed 3 bases and J 6 bases; nucleotides not matched to a gene: 9. CDR3 nucleotide sequence: TGTGCCAGCAGTGATTTTCGACAGGGGTGGAATGGCTACACCTTC. Amino acids: CASSDFRQGWNGYTF.

The rearrangement uses TRBV28 and TRBJ2-7; D is unresolved. The germline V gene encodes CDR1 MDHEN and CDR2 SYDVKM. The V and J ends lost 2 bases and 4 bases respectively, with 9 bases between them. CDR3 length: 13 residues. This chain's CDR3 is CASSLGQLYEQYF. The CDR3 DNA follows: TGTGCCAGCAGTTTAGGGCAATTATACGAGCAGTACTTC.

This clone was detected once. The rearrangement uses TRBV5-6 and TRBJ2-7; D may be TRBD1 (6 bases). This CDR3 region has 13 residues. Germline loops: CDR1 SGHDT, CDR2 YYEEEE. Trimming shortened V by 4 bases and J by 5 bases, and 13 bases separated the two germline ends. The CDR3 sequence is CASSPTGTDEQYF. The CDR3 coding sequence is TGTGCCAGCAGCCCAACAGGGACCGACGAGCAGTACTTC.

This clone has just a few counts. The chain links TRBV7-8 to TRBJ2-2, with a tentative D call TRBD1 (5 bases). Germline V CDR1 and CDR2: SGHVS, FQNEAQ. Trimming removed 4 bases at V and 8 bases at J, with 17 bases between. This CDR3 region has 15 residues. The CDR3 loop is CASSSLQAPLGELFF. The CDR3 DNA sequence: TGTGCCAGCAGCTCGCTACAGGCCCCTCTAGGGGAGCTGTTTTTT.

V usage is TRBV11-2 and J usage is TRBJ2-7; no definite D call. This CDR3 is 11 amino acids long. V was cut by 10 bases and J by 3 bases, with 10 bases left in between. Germline lookup yields CDR1 SGHAT and CDR2 FQNNGV. Written as DNA, the CDR3 is TGTGCCACCCGCGCGGTCTACGAGCAGTACTTC. It translates to CATRAVYEQYF.

V usage is TRBV5-4 and J usage is TRBJ2-5; TRBD2 matches 8 bases. V trimming: 2 bases; J trimming: 4 bases; junction bases outside the gene matches: 7. CDR3 length: 15 amino acids. Per the germline V gene, CDR1 is SGHNT and CDR2 is YYREEE (reference sequence). The CDR3, as DNA: TGTGCCAGCAGCTTACTAGCGGAGGCGGGAGAGACCCAGTACTTC. Encoded protein: CASSLLAEAGETQYF.

The chain links TRBV6-5 to TRBJ1-5; unclear D gene. V was trimmed by 6 bases and J by 2 bases, leaving 14 bases between them. The CDR3 sequence is 15 residues long. Per germline, CDR1 MNHEY and CDR2 SVGAGI. CDR3 sequence: CASSNTPFGNQPQHF. The CDR3 region has the DNA TGTGCCAGCAGCAACACACCTTTTGGCAATCAGCCCCAGCATTTT.

This chain joins TRBV18 and TRBJ1-4; TRBD1 matches at 8 bases. CDR1 is KGHSH, CDR2 LQKENI, per germline. Trimming at V came to 6 bases and at J to 3 bases, leaving 6 bases not matched to a gene. There are 15 residues in the CDR3. CDR3 DNA: TGTGCCAGCTCGGGACAGGTTGGGGCTAATGAAAAACTGTTTTTT. Its translation: CASSGQVGANEKLFF.

This chain connects TRBV19 to TRBJ2-2, with no clear D. The CDR3 is made up of 14 amino acids. The V gene's germline CDR1 is LNHDA and CDR2 SQIVND (reference sequence). The V gene lost 6 bases and the J gene lost 4 bases, with 12 bases spanning the gap. This CDR3 reads CASSAGWSTGELFF. The CDR3 coding sequence is TGTGCCAGTAGCGCCGGGTGGAGCACCGGGGAGCTGTTTTTT.

The V call is TRBV28, the J call TRBJ1-1; a weak D match, TRBD1 (5 bases). CDR1 and CDR2 (germline): MDHEN, SYDVKM. V lost 6 bases to trimming and J lost 4 bases, with 18 bases between them. The CDR3 length is 15 residues. The CDR3 region is CASSHQGLGVTEAFF. CDR3 nucleotides: TGTGCCAGCAGCCATCAGGGTCTTGGGGTCACTGAAGCTTTCTTT.

The CDR3 nucleotides are TGTGCCAGCAGTGAAGGGGGCCCACAGCCCCTCCACTTT. Protein product: CASSEGGPQPLHF. The chain recombines TRBV2 with TRBJ1-6; D perhaps matches TRBD1 (5 bases). This CDR3 is built from 13 residues. CDR1 is SNHLY, CDR2 FYNNEI, per germline. Trimming pared 1 base from V and 13 bases from J, leaving 11 bases between.

This chain links TRBV4-2 with TRBJ2-1; 7 nucleotides match TRBD2. J gave up 4 bases and V 3 bases, and 12 bases lay outside the gene matches. The CDR3 spans 17 residues. In germline, CDR1 is LGHNA, CDR2 YNFKEQ. Written as DNA, the CDR3 is TGTGCCAGCAGCCACGGCGTAGAGGCTAGCGGTTACAATGAGCAGTTCTTC. Its protein product is CASSHGVEASGYNEQFF.

The chain couples TRBV5-4 to TRBJ2-7, with no clear D. V lost 4 bases to trimming and J lost 4 bases, with 12 bases between them. CDR3 length: 13 amino acids. From germline, CDR1 is SGHNT and CDR2 YYREEE (reference sequence). CDR3 amino acids: CASSVGYAYEQYF. For the CDR3, the DNA is TGTGCCAGCAGCGTGGGTTACGCGTACGAGCAGTACTTC.

The rearrangement uses TRBV25-1 and TRBJ1-6; D not resolved. The V end was cut by 6 bases, the J end by 5 bases, with 14 bases between. The CDR3 loop spans 15 amino acids. Germline V gives CDR1 MGHDK, CDR2 SYGVNS. The CDR3 reads CASRGLLSNNSPLHF. Here the CDR3 DNA reads TGTGCCAGCAGAGGACTCCTATCAAATAATTCACCCCTCCACTTT.

V is TRBV9 and J is TRBJ2-3, with 13 bases aligning to TRBD2. Per the germline V gene, CDR1 is SGDLS and CDR2 is YYNGEE. This CDR3 is 15 amino acids long. The ends lost 5 bases at V and 6 bases at J; junction bases unmatched: 6. The CDR3 DNA reads as TGTGCCAGCAGGACGGGACTAGCGGGGACTGATACGCAGTATTTT. The encoded protein is CASRTGLAGTDTQYF.

J is TRBJ1-1 and V is TRBV13; D ambiguous. Germline V gives CDR1 PRHDT, CDR2 FYEKMQ (reference sequence). This CDR3 spans 14 amino acids. Between the trimmed V and J ends, which lost 8 bases and 0 bases, there was a span of 13 bases. The CDR3 sequence is CASVVRNMNTEAFF. In DNA form, the CDR3 reads TGTGCCAGCGTCGTCAGGAATATGAACACTGAAGCTTTCTTT.

V and J are TRBV7-9 and TRBJ1-1; weak D call: TRBD1 (5 bases). CDR1 is SEHNR and CDR2 is FQNEAQ in the germline V gene (reference sequence). V lost 1 base and J 0 bases, leaving 9 bases between the germline ends. The CDR3 sequence is 15 residues long. The DNA for the CDR3 is TGTGCCAGCAGCTTAGTTGGACACGTGAACACTGAAGCTTTCTTT. As protein: CASSLVGHVNTEAFF.